This TCR beta chain was documented in a study of cytomegalovirus exposure and HLA in healthy donors. Study as a whole: HLA-typed donors contributed some 87 million unique TCRs, which were held in an early data release.

Germline CDR1 and CDR2: LNHDA and SQIVND (reference sequence). This CDR3 has 13 residues. Trimming pared 4 bases from V and 0 bases from J, leaving 6 bases between. The PCR employed 60 Vbeta primers together with 13 Jbeta primers. Some clones are missing from TCRdb's copy, which holds only in-frame ones; the method was immunoSEQ multiplex PCR. This table has 150,000 to 200,000 clones, roughly 80% appearing once. This clone has only a few counts. J is TRBJ1-2 and V is TRBV19; D gene uncertain. The sequenced sample was PBMCs. The clonotype originates from a male donor in good health and CMV-seronegative. The CDR3 bases are TGTGCCAGTAGTAGTACAGCTAACTATGGCTACACCTTC. It yields the protein CASSSTANYGYTF.